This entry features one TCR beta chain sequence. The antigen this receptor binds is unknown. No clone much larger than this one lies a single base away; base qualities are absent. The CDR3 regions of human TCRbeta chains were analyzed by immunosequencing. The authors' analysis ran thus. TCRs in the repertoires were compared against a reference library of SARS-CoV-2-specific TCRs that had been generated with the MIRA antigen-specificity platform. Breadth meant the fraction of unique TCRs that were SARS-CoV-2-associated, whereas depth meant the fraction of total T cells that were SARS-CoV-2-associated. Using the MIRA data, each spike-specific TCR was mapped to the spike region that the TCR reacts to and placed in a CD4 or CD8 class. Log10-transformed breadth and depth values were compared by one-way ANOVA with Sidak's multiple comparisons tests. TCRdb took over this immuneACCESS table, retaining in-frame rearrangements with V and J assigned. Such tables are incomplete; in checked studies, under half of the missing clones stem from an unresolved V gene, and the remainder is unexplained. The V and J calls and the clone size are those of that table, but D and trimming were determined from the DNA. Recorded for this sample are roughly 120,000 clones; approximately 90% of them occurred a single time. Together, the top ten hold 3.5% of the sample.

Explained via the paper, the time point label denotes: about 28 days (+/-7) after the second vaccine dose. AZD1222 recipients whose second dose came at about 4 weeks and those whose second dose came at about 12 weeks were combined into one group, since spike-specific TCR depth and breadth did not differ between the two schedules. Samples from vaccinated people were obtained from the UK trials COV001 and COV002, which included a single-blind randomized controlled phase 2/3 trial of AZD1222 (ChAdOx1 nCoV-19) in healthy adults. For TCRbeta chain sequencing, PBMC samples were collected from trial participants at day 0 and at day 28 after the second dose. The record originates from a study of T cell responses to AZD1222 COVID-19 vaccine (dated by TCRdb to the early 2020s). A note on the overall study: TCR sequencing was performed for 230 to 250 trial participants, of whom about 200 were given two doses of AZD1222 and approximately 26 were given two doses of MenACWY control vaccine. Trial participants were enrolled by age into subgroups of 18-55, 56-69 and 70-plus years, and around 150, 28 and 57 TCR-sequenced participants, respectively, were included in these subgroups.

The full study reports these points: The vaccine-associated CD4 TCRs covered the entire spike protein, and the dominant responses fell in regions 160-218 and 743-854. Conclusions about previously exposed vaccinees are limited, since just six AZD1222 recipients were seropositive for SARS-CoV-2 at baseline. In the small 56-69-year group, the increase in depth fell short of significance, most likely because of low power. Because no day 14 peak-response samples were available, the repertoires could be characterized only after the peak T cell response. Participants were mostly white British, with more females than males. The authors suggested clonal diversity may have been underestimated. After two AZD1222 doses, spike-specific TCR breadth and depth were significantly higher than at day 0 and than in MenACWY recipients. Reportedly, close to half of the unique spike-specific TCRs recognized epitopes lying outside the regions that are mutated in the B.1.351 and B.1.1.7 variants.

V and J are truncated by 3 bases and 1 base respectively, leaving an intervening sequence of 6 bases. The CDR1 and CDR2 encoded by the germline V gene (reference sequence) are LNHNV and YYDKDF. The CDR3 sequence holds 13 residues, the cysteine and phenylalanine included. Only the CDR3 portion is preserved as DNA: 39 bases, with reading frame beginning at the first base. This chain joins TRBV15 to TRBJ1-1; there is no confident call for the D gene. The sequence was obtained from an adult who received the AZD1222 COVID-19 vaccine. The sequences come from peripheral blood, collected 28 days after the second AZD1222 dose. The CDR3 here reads CATSSVRNTEAFF. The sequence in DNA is TGTGCCACCAGCAGTGTGAGGAACACTGAAGCTTTCTTT.